The present TCR beta chain was sequenced within a study of yellow fever vaccine responses in identical twins. Study-level results: Reportedly, twins showed a vaccine T cell response that looked partly convergent and partly personalized.

TCRdb recomputed calls from the RT-PCR reads with MiXCR, one row per CDR3 protein. Here the sample spans several thousand distinct CDR3 sequences, 65% to 80% being singletons. The germline V gene encodes CDR1 SQVTM and CDR2 ANQGSEA. Trimming cost V 0 bases and J 1 base, with 15 bases left between them. The CDR3 has 16 amino acids. There are a few counts of this clonotype. No antigen is known for it. This receptor was obtained from a woman younger than 35 who received the yellow fever vaccine. The chain joins TRBV29-1 to TRBJ1-1; the D gene is possibly TRBD1 (6 bases). This material consisted of T cells from blood (PBMCs), unsorted or a sorted subset (not recorded which), taken before or after yellow fever vaccination (not recorded which). The CDR3 sequence is CSVEDFVYRENTEAFF. CDR3 coding DNA: TGCAGCGTTGAAGATTTTGTTTACAGGGAGAACACTGAAGCTTTCTTT. The full variable domain, with the rest looked up from reference TRBV29-1 and TRBJ1-1, is SAVISQKPSRDICQRGTSLTIQCQVDSQVTMMFWYRQQPGQSLTLIATANQGSEATYESGFVIDKFPISRPNLTFSTLTVSNMSPEDSSIYLCSVEDFVYRENTEAFFGQGTRLTVV.